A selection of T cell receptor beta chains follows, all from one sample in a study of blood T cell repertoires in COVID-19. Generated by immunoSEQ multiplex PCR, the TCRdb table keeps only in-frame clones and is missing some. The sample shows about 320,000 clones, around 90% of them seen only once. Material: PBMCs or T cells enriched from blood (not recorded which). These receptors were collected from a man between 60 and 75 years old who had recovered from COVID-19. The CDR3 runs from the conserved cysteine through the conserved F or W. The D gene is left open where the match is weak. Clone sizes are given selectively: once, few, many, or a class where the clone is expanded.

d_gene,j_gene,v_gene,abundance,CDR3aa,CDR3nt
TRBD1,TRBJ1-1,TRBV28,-,CASSLLSLRGRGEAFF,TGTGCCAGCAGTTTATTAAGTTTGAGGGGGCGAGGTGAAGCTTTCTTT
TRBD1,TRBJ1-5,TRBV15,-,CATSRDSPRTGVGNQPQHF,TGTGCCACCAGCAGAGATTCCCCCCGGACAGGGGTCGGTAATCAGCCCCAGCATTTT
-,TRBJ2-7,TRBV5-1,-,CASSSDRAYEQYF,TGCGCCAGCAGCTCGGACAGAGCCTACGAGCAGTACTTC
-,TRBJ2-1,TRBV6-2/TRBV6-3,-,CASSYSGGSYNEQFF,TGTGCCAGCAGTTACTCGGGCGGGTCCTACAATGAGCAGTTCTTC
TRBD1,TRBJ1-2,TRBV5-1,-,CASSARDRGSYGYTF,TGCGCCAGCAGCGCCCGGGACAGGGGATCCTATGGCTACACCTTC
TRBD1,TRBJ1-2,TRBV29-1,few,CSARDRGFGYTF,TGCAGCGCCCGGGACAGGGGTTTCGGCTACACCTTC
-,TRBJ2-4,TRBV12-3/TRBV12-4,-,CATAQNSPGNQYF,TGTGCCACCGCACAAAATAGCCCGGGAAATCAGTACTTC
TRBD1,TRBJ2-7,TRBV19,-,CASSSAGTGLYEQYF,TGTGCCAGTAGTTCAGCCGGGACAGGGCTTTACGAGCAGTACTTC
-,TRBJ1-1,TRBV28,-,CASSNRDIEAFF,TGTGCCAGCAGCAACCGGGACATTGAAGCTTTCTTT
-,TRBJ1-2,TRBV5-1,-,CASSLTQGTTNYGYTF,TGCGCCAGCAGCTTAACCCAGGGCACCACTAACTATGGCTACACCTTC
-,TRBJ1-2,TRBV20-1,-,CSARLADGYTF,TGCAGTGCTAGGTTGGCGGATGGCTACACCTTC
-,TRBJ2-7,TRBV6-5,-,CASNPSGVYEQYF,TGTGCCAGCAACCCCTCAGGGGTCTACGAGCAGTACTTC
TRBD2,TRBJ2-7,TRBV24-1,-,CATSDHQTSGGRYEQYF,TGTGCCACCAGTGATCACCAAACTAGCGGAGGACGGTACGAGCAGTACTTC
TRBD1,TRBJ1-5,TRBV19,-,CASSIGAGGQPQHF,TGTGCCAGTAGTATTGGGGCAGGGGGTCAGCCCCAGCATTTT
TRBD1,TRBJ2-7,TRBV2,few,CASSPTGSYEQYF,TGTGCCAGCAGTCCGACAGGGAGCTACGAGCAGTACTTC
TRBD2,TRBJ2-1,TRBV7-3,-,CASSSRTRRLAGQQFF,TGTGCCAGCAGCTCTAGGACACGAAGACTAGCGGGTCAGCAGTTCTTC
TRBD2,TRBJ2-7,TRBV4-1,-,CASSQEGLWSYEQYF,TGCGCCAGCAGCCAAGAGGGACTATGGTCCTACGAGCAGTACTTC
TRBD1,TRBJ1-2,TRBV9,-,CASSKTGTGGGYGYTF,TGTGCCAGCAGCAAAACCGGGACAGGGGGCGGCTATGGCTACACCTTC
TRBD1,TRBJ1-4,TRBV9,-,CASSVAPGTGGEKLFF,TGTGCCAGCAGCGTAGCCCCCGGGACAGGGGGAGAAAAACTGTTTTTT
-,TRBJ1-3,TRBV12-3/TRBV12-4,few,CASRTPGNTIYF,TGTGCCAGCAGGACACCTGGAAACACCATATATTTT
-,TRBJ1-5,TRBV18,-,CASSPGAGPLSNQPQHF,TGTGCCAGCTCACCAGGGGCAGGCCCCCTTAGCAATCAGCCCCAGCATTTT
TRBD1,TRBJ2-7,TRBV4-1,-,CASSQQGQGLYEQYF,TGCGCCAGCAGCCAACAGGGACAGGGCCTCTACGAGCAGTACTTC